Each of the 5 T cell receptor beta chains below was sequenced from the same sample in a study of blood T cells in healthy people across ages. The use of a sample-barcoded 5' primer and a J-beta primer mix characterized a second PCR of 7 to 11 cycles. A single record per CDR3 protein comes from TCRdb applying MiXCR to the 5' RACE reads. Of roughly 680,000 distinct CDR3 sequences listed, 40% to 65% are singletons. The sample consisted of blood. The source is a woman at least 80 years old in good health.

The chain is built from TRBV28 and TRBJ2-1; 11 bases are shared with TRBD2. V lost 5 bases to trimming and J lost 5 bases; unmatched junction nucleotides: 5. This CDR3 has 15 residues. From germline, CDR1 is MDHEN and CDR2 SYDVKM. The CDR3 DNA follows: TGTGCCAGCAGTAAGGGGACTAGCGGCAACAATGAGCAGTTCTTC. It translates to CASSKGTSGNNEQFF.

This clonotype was observed a handful of times. As DNA, the CDR3 is TGTGCCAGCACCCGGACAGGGGGAGACTATGGCTACACCTTC. Its protein product is CASTRTGGDYGYTF. This chain uses TRBV12-3 or TRBV12-4 with TRBJ1-2, with 10 bases that match TRBD1. V shed 7 bases, J shed 3 bases, and the junction held 5 bases outside the gene matches. The CDR3 has 14 residues.

The table lists this clonotype with a count of one. The chain combines TRBV7-9 with TRBJ2-7; TRBD1 matches at 7 bases. The ends lost 1 base at V and 2 bases at J; junction bases unmatched: 5. In germline, CDR1 is SEHNR, CDR2 FQNEAQ (reference sequence). This CDR3 comprises 15 residues. CDR3 loop: CASSLDGTAAYEQYF. The CDR3 DNA reads as TGTGCCAGCAGCTTAGATGGGACAGCAGCCTACGAGCAGTACTTC.

The V and J genes are TRBV18 and TRBJ2-5, with TRBD2 matching over 9 bases. J was trimmed by 4 bases and V by 6 bases; bases with no gene match: 6. Germline assignment: CDR1 KGHSH and CDR2 LQKENI. The CDR3 is 14 amino acids. This CDR3 is CASSRREGGETQYF. The CDR3 DNA follows: TGTGCCAGCTCTCGGCGGGAGGGCGGAGAGACCCAGTACTTC.

The rearrangement joins TRBV7-9 to TRBJ2-5; 11 bases are a match to TRBD2. The ends lost 2 bases at V and 11 bases at J; junction bases unmatched: 10. Looked up from germline, CDR1 is SEHNR and CDR2 is FQNEAQ (reference sequence). CDR3 length: 15 amino acids. CDR3 amino acids: CASSLMGLADNGQYF. The CDR3 DNA is TGTGCCAGCAGCTTAATGGGACTAGCGGACAATGGGCAGTACTTC.